Below, 20 T cell receptor beta chains from the same sample are listed, as sequenced in a study of regulatory T cells in long-lasting Graves disease (dated by TCRdb to the early 2020s). Library generation was performed with multiplex PCR. TCRdb records Illumina HiSeq 4000 as the sequencer. To build TCR beta libraries, CDR3 regions were amplified by Arm-PCR using iRepertoire HTBI primers. TCRdb reworked the public reads: Q25 trimming with fastp, MiXCR clone assembly, productive beta chains retained. Identical CDR3 proteins give one entry, which carries the most common genes and DNA. The sample table holds around 500,000 distinct CDR3 sequences, of which less than 15% were seen once. The ten largest make up roughly a tenth of the sample. What the time point label conveys for this sample: newly diagnosed GD, antithyroid drugs for less than 3 months. RNA was extracted from PBMCs in TRIzol for both TCR sequencing and RNA sequencing.

The same sample was also studied in work on T cells in Graves' hyperthyroidism and ophthalmopathy.

Source: peripheral blood mononuclear cells (PBMCs), taken at new diagnosis, from a patient treated with antithyroid drugs. All receptors come from a man in his thirties or forties with Graves disease. Donor details come from another sample of the same person, matched by shared clones.

This rearrangement joins TRBV19 to TRBJ1-1; possibly TRBD1 for D (6 bases). Germline-derived CDR1 and CDR2 are LNHDA and SQIVND (reference sequence). CDR3 length equals 13 residues. The ends were cut back, 7 bases at V and 4 bases at J, with 13 bases in the middle. Here the CDR3 DNA reads TGTGCCAGTACAGAGGGGGGGCGCACTGAAGCTTTCTTT. It translates to CASTEGGRTEAFF.

The V gene is TRBV3-1, the J gene TRBJ2-7, with TRBD1 identical over 9 bases. V trimming: 0 bases; J trimming: 5 bases; junction bases outside the gene matches: 5. This CDR3 spans 15 amino acids. Germline CDR1 is LGHDT and CDR2 is YNNKEL (reference sequence). The CDR3 reads CASSQEGDRVNEQYF. For the CDR3, the DNA is TGTGCCAGCAGCCAAGAAGGGGACAGGGTCAACGAGCAGTACTTC.

Turning to this clonotype: A much more abundant neighbour one base away suggests this may be a read error. The chain links TRBV7-3 to TRBJ2-3; TRBD2 might be the D (6 bases). Germline V lookup: CDR1 SGHTA, CDR2 FQGTGA. The CDR3 length is 16 residues. Trimming removed 3 bases from V and 3 bases from J, with 16 bases in between. CDR3 nucleotide sequence: TGTGCCAGCAGCTTCGGGAGCGCCTTAGGGACAGATACGCAGTATTTT. As protein: CASSFGSALGTDTQYF.

This clonotype has at least ten counts. The chain has TRBV6-1 and TRBJ1-4, with a possible D match to TRBD1 (6 bases). Germline CDR1 is MNHNS and CDR2 is SASEGT. Trimming took off 6 bases at V and 4 bases at J, with 15 bases between the two ends. The length of the CDR3 is 15 residues. CDR3 region: CASRAAGGGNEKLFF. CDR3 DNA sequence: TGTGCCAGCAGGGCCGCCGGGGGCGGTAATGAAAAACTGTTTTTT.

This clonotype was recorded at least ten times. The chain uses TRBV7-9 and TRBJ2-2, with D uncertain. There are 12 residues in the CDR3. The V and J ends lost 3 bases and 5 bases respectively, with 4 bases between them. CDR1 and CDR2 (germline): SEHNR, FQNEAQ (reference sequence). The CDR3 is CASSFVTGELFF. The CDR3 DNA reads TGTGCCAGCAGCTTTGTTACCGGGGAGCTGTTTTTT. Using reference TRBV7-9 and TRBJ2-2 for the parts outside the CDR3, the full variable domain is DTGVSQNPRHKITKRGQNVTFRCDPISEHNRLYWYRQTLGQGPEFLTYFQNEAQLEKSRLLSDRFSAERPKGSFSTLEIQRTEQGDSAMYLCASSFVTGELFFGEGSRLTVL.

This clonotype was detected many times. V and J are TRBV7-2 and TRBJ2-7; D perhaps matches TRBD2 (6 bases). The CDR3 runs to 16 residues. Germline assignment: CDR1 SGHTA and CDR2 FQGNSA. Trimming took 5 bases from V and 2 from J, leaving 19 bases between them. This CDR3 reads CASSPAGRDGTYEQYF. The CDR3 coding sequence is TGTGCCAGCAGCCCCGCTGGGCGGGACGGAACCTACGAGCAGTACTTC.

This clonotype was seen at least ten times. V usage is TRBV10-3 and J usage is TRBJ2-2; no clear D. The CDR3 spans 15 residues. V gave up 4 bases and J gave up 4 bases, with 13 bases separating them. Germline-derived CDR1 and CDR2 are ENHRY and SYGVKD. CDR3 amino acids: CAISVQRSSTGELFF. CDR3 nucleotide sequence: TGTGCCATCAGTGTGCAGCGATCGAGCACCGGGGAGCTGTTTTTT.

The V call is TRBV28, the J call TRBJ2-7, with D uncertain. CDR1 and CDR2 from the germline V gene are MDHEN and SYDVKM. The CDR3 length is 13 residues. V was shortened by 7 bases and J by 6 bases, with 16 bases between the two germline ends. The CDR3 is CASKFTRRGEQYF. The CDR3 region has the DNA TGTGCCAGCAAGTTTACTCGGAGAGGCGAGCAGTACTTC.

This clonotype was detected ten times or more. The junction departs from germline at one end; a sequencing error may be responsible. This chain connects TRBV12-3 or TRBV12-4 to TRBJ1-1; 9 nucleotides align to TRBD1. The CDR3 consists of 16 residues. The CDR3 spells CASSPTGGSMNTETFF. Written as DNA, the CDR3 is TGTGCCAGCAGTCCTACAGGGGGCTCCATGAACACTGAAACTTTCTTT.

This clonotype was recorded at least ten times. This chain uses TRBV7-2 with TRBJ2-7; TRBD2 aligns across 16 bases. The CDR3 has 17 amino acids. V lost 3 bases and J lost 2; bases outside the gene matches: 4. In germline, CDR1 is SGHTA, CDR2 FQGNSA. As DNA, the CDR3 is TGTGCCAGCAGCTTGGGACTAGCGGGAGGGAGGGCCTACGAGCAGTACTTC. It codes for CASSLGLAGGRAYEQYF.

This clonotype showed up many times. The V gene is TRBV6-1, the J gene TRBJ2-3, with 7 bases lining up with TRBD2. There are 16 residues in the CDR3. Trimming took 6 bases from V and 2 from J; bases not matched to a gene: 11. Looked up from germline, CDR1 is MNHNS and CDR2 is SASEGT. CDR3 residues: CASSPSLAASTDTQYF. In DNA form, the CDR3 reads TGTGCCAGCAGCCCTAGCCTAGCGGCTTCCACAGATACGCAGTATTTT.

The chain is built from TRBV5-1 and TRBJ2-5; 8 nucleotides line up with TRBD2. CDR1 and CDR2 (germline): SGHRS, YFSETQ. This CDR3 comprises 14 residues. The V gene end was trimmed by 6 bases and the J gene end by 1 base; junction bases not matched to a gene: 5. As DNA, the CDR3 is TGCGCCAGCATCCTCGCGGGAGGCCAAGAGACCCAGTACTTC. It encodes CASILAGGQETQYF.

This clonotype was seen at least ten times. The V and J genes are TRBV7-3 and TRBJ2-3; D is undetermined. From germline, CDR1 is SGHTA and CDR2 FQGTGA. Trimming shortened V by 3 bases and J by 2 bases, and 6 bases separated the two germline ends. The CDR3 length is 13 residues. The chain's CDR3 is CASSFQDTDTQYF. The CDR3 DNA is TGTGCCAGCAGCTTCCAAGACACAGATACGCAGTATTTT.

With regard to this clonotype: One end of the junction does not line up with germline, which may come from a read error. The rearrangement links TRBV7-9 to TRBJ2-7; D not resolved. CDR3 length equals 14 residues. Germline V CDR1 and CDR2: SEHNR, FQNEAQ (reference sequence). Here the CDR3 DNA reads TGCGCCAGCAGCCCGAACGCGGCAAACTACGAGCAGTACTTC. Translated: CASSPNAANYEQYF.

This clonotype appeared many times. The chain has TRBV15 and TRBJ2-1; the match to TRBD2 covers 9 bases. Losses at the gene ends were 0 bases for V and 8 bases for J; bases not matched to a gene: 8. The CDR3 contains 16 residues. CDR1 and CDR2 from the germline V gene are LNHNV and YYDKDF (reference sequence). The CDR3 region is CATSRDSGTSIDEQFF. The CDR3 nucleotides read TGTGCCACCAGCAGAGATTCCGGGACTAGCATCGATGAGCAGTTCTTC.

The genes are TRBV6-4 and TRBJ1-1; D unresolved. The germline CDR1 and CDR2 sequences are MRHNA and SNTAGT. Trimming removed 2 bases at V and 6 bases at J, with 10 bases between. The CDR3 is made up of 13 amino acids. Here the CDR3 reads CASSDPIIAEAFF. DNA for the CDR3: TGTGCCAGCAGTGACCCGATAATAGCTGAAGCTTTCTTT.

The V call is TRBV7-9, the J call TRBJ1-1; D is ambiguous. Germline loops: CDR1 SEHNR, CDR2 FQNEAQ (reference sequence). V lost 1 base, J lost 1 base, and 7 bases lay in between. The CDR3 is 14 amino acids. Written as DNA, the CDR3 is TGTGCCAGCAGCTTAGAATACCAGAACACTGAAGCTTTCTTT. Amino acids: CASSLEYQNTEAFF.

For the CDR3, the DNA is TGTGCCAGCAGCGTGGGACTAGCGGTCACAGATACGCAGTATTTT. It is translated as CASSVGLAVTDTQYF. The chain couples TRBV7-9 to TRBJ2-3, with TRBD2 matching over 11 bases. V was clipped by 5 bases and J by 2 bases; unmatched bases: 3. Germline lookup yields CDR1 SEHNR and CDR2 FQNEAQ (reference sequence). The CDR3 loop spans 15 amino acids.

At least ten counts were recorded for this clonotype. The chain combines TRBV29-1 with TRBJ2-2, with D possibly called TRBD1 or TRBD2 (5 bases each). Germline CDR1 reads SQVTM; CDR2 reads ANQGSEA. The CDR3 runs 11 residues. Between the trimmed V and J ends, which lost 4 bases and 5 bases, there was a span of 5 bases. This CDR3 is CSVGGTGELFF. In DNA form, the CDR3 reads TGCAGCGTTGGGGGGACCGGGGAGCTGTTTTTT.

J is TRBJ1-1 and V is TRBV29-1, with D unclear. Deletions cut 7 bases from V and 0 bases from J, with 9 bases between. This CDR3 is 12 amino acids long. CDR1 is SQVTM and CDR2 is ANQGSEA in the germline V gene. The CDR3 nucleotides are TGCAGCGCCCAAGACATGAACACTGAAGCTTTCTTT. Translating it yields CSAQDMNTEAFF.